Listed below are T cell receptor beta chains from one sample, sequenced in a study of blood T cell repertoires in COVID-19. Profiled with immunoSEQ multiplex PCR; TCRdb holds only in-frame clones, not every one. The sample lists tens of thousands of clones; about 88% were seen once. The source material was peripheral blood. These TCRs come from a woman aged 70-85 years in a cohort sampled during active COVID-19. Each CDR3 is given without its conserved first and last residue. D genes are given only for firm matches.

D gene,J gene,V gene,CDR3 protein
.,TRBJ1-2,TRBV28,ASRISVGDYGYT
TRBD2,TRBJ2-1,TRBV27,ASRELAGVGNEQF
TRBD2,TRBJ2-7,TRBV5-6,ASTLYGGTPNYEQY
TRBD1,TRBJ1-6,TRBV30,AWRPRDRVNSPLH
TRBD2,TRBJ2-2,TRBV7-3,ASSLQTSGSTGELF
.,TRBJ2-5,TRBV5-5,ASSLGLVASETQY
TRBD1,TRBJ2-2,TRBV18,ASSPGTGQTGELF
TRBD1,TRBJ2-2,TRBV5-1,ASSPDRAHTGELF
TRBD2,TRBJ2-7,TRBV11-2,ASSPIQAGGSYEQY
TRBD1,TRBJ2-7,TRBV29-1,SVAGGTGPPYEQY
TRBD1,TRBJ2-1,TRBV18,ASSLRGRQGYNEQF
.,TRBJ1-4,TRBV28,ASSWGGTREKLF
TRBD2,TRBJ2-1,TRBV5-1,ASSLANTGGYNEQF
TRBD1,TRBJ2-2,TRBV10-3,ATFPGQGALPDTGELF
.,TRBJ1-5,TRBV18,ASSPVGGNLRPQH
.,TRBJ2-4,TRBV7-2,ASSTFFGAKNIQY
.,TRBJ2-1,TRBV4-3,ASSLSVASNEQF
TRBD2,TRBJ2-2,TRBV5-4,ASRPGTSGRTGELF
.,TRBJ1-6,TRBV30,AWSVTQGMGSPLH
.,TRBJ1-1,TRBV13,ASSMTGSEAF
TRBD1,TRBJ1-1,TRBV6-5,ASSPQAGTGPAF
TRBD2,TRBJ2-7,TRBV5-4,ASSPTVPLAGGPREQY
.,TRBJ2-6,TRBV19,ASRRASGANVLT
.,TRBJ2-5,TRBV30,AWGGTARETQY
TRBD1,TRBJ1-1,TRBV5-4,ASSPIDRGTGEAF
.,TRBJ2-3,TRBV4-1,ASSQAGTDTQY